Shown below are 8 T cell receptor beta chains from a single sample sequenced in a study of CD8+ T cells in alopecia areata (dated by TCRdb to the late 2010s). The treatment or condition label on this specimen signifies: oral pan-JAK inhibitor, 5-10 mg twice daily. Receptor libraries were prepared by the immunoSEQ multiplex PCR assay. RNA was extracted from all samples and reverse transcribed into cDNA as template for TCR sequencing. As stored in TCRdb, this immuneACCESS dataset retains in-frame rearrangements with V and J assigned. A fraction of the clones does not appear; measured against another copy, unresolved V genes explain less than half of the discrepancy, and the remainder lacks a known reason. The sample table shows about 64,000 clones, and around 45% are seen once. The ten largest clones add up to over 20% of the sample. The specimen comprised CD8+ T cells sorted from blood, sampled around week 36, from a patient treated with tofacitinib. The receptors here all came from a human donor with alopecia areata.

V and J are TRBV30 and TRBJ2-1; 11 nucleotides line up with TRBD2. Germline V lookup: CDR1 GTSNPN, CDR2 SVGIG (reference sequence). The CDR3 has 13 amino acids. V was clipped by 5 bases and J by 8 bases; unmatched bases: 5. This CDR3 is CAWASGRLDEQFF. In nucleotides, the CDR3 is TGTGCCTGGGCTAGCGGGAGGCTGGATGAGCAGTTCTTC.

The chain links TRBV29-1 to TRBJ1-2; D is unresolved. The CDR3 is made up of 12 amino acids. Trimming removed 7 bases at V and 3 bases at J, with 12 bases between. Germline V gene sequence: CDR1 SQVTM, CDR2 ANQGSEA. The chain's CDR3 is CSGRNGDYGYTF. Written as DNA, the CDR3 is TGCAGCGGGAGAAACGGGGACTATGGCTACACCTTC.

The table lists this clone with a count of one. The J gene is TRBJ2-1, the V gene TRBV5-1; no definite D call. The CDR3 sequence is 12 residues long. Germline V lookup: CDR1 SGHRS, CDR2 YFSETQ. V was clipped by 8 bases and J by 8 bases, with 14 bases between them. CDR3 loop: CASWARNDEQFF. The CDR3 nucleotides are TGCGCCAGTTGGGCGCGGAACGATGAGCAGTTCTTC.

This CDR3 is CASSSSAGGGTFRDQYF. In DNA form, the CDR3 reads TGCGCCAGCAGCTCCAGTGCGGGAGGGGGAACATTTCGGGACCAGTACTTC. The chain combines TRBV4-1 with TRBJ2-5; TRBD2 matches at 9 bases. J gave up 10 bases and V 5 bases, and 20 bases lay outside the gene matches. The CDR3 covers 17 residues. In germline, CDR1 is MGHRA, CDR2 YSYEKL.

The rearrangement links TRBV10-3 to TRBJ2-1, with TRBD2 identical over 11 bases. The CDR3 sequence is 15 residues long. J gave up 3 bases and V 6 bases, and 4 bases lay outside the gene matches. Germline CDR1 ENHRY, CDR2 SYGVKD. The CDR3 nucleotides read TGTGCCATCAGAGATCTAGCGGGAGGCTACAATGAGCAGTTCTTC. Its translation is CAIRDLAGGYNEQFF.

This clone was observed a few times. This chain connects TRBV30 to TRBJ2-2; 9 bases line up with TRBD1. The CDR3 extends over 15 amino acids. Germline lookup yields CDR1 GTSNPN and CDR2 SVGIG (reference sequence). V gave up 4 bases and J gave up 3 bases; unmatched junction bases: 6. CDR3 in amino acids: CAWTTGTGYTGELFF. In DNA, the CDR3 is TGTGCCTGGACTACCGGGACAGGGTACACCGGGGAGCTGTTTTTT. The whole variable domain, filled in from reference TRBV30 and TRBJ2-2, reads SQTIHQWPATLVQPVGSPLSLECTVEGTSNPNLYWYRQAAGRGLQLLFYSVGIGQISSEVPQNLSASRPQDRQFILSSKKLLLSDSGFYLCAWTTGTGYTGELFFGEGSRLTVL.

This clone was detected a few times. CDR3 sequence reads: CAQESSYNEQFF. CDR3 coding DNA: TGTGCCCAAGAGAGCTCCTACAATGAGCAGTTCTTC. The chain has TRBV30 and TRBJ2-1; D unclear. CDR3 size: 12 residues. The V end lost 8 bases, the J end lost 0 bases, and 8 bases lay between the germline ends. CDR1 is GTSNPN, CDR2 SVGIG, per germline (reference sequence).

This clone was seen more than once but under ten times. The CDR3 loop reads CASSSSTGARSYNEQFF. CDR3 nucleotide sequence: TGTGCCAGCAGTTCCTCTACAGGGGCCCGCTCCTACAATGAGCAGTTCTTC. The chain uses TRBV27 and TRBJ2-1; 7 bases agree with TRBD1. Losses at the gene ends were 4 bases for V and 0 bases for J; bases not matched to a gene: 9. Looked up from germline, CDR1 is MNHEY and CDR2 is SMNVEV (reference sequence). The CDR3 runs 17 residues.